This entry is about one T cell receptor beta chain. The target of this receptor is not known. The record has no base qualities; no much larger clone is one base away. These data belong to a study of cytomegalovirus exposure and HLA in healthy donors (dated by TCRdb to 2016 to 2017). General notes on the study: An earlier analysis of 587 of the donors reported roughly 300 Gb of sequence data and 95 million to 140 million unique TCR beta sequences obtained from approximately 180 million T cells. A later genetic analysis took genome-wide SNP genotypes for about three fifths of the 666 donors and used that subset as a discovery cohort. Donor age, sex, ethnicity and CMV serostatus were compiled alongside the repertoire data. The study profiled the T cell repertoires of about 640 subjects by immunosequencing and related them to cytomegalovirus serostatus. Both class I and class II loci were covered by HLA typing, at four-digit resolution. A few DR-DQ haplotypes were handled as single units for association and clustering because linkage in the cohort was strong. Across under 500 genotyped donors of the cohort, an average of about 240,000 unique TCR beta nucleotide sequences per donor were sequenced, and roughly 20% of those sequences were non-productive. Rather than using new phenotypic data, the later analysis identified candidate immune exposures from TCR beta sequences and from how often those sequences occurred across donors. To study patterns of TCR occurrence, a later analysis re-analyzed previously published TCR beta repertoires from hundreds of donors and added high-resolution HLA genotyping. The study combined high-throughput TCR immunosequencing, statistical association of individual TCRs with disease status, and machine learning to predict cytomegalovirus infection status. The number of donors typed differed by locus, with about 629-640 for A, B, C, DRB1 and DQB1, around 500 for DQA1, approximately 570 for DPA1, and some 440 for DPB1. Among the approximately 400 genotyped donors, approximately 77% belonged to the genetic ancestry cluster associated with self-reported Caucasian donors. Approximately 310 gigabases of sequencing data and around 87 million unique TCR sequences were included in an early release covering around 650 HLA-typed donors. All discovery cohort repertoires had been generated on a single sequencing platform. Along with the roughly 670-subject first cohort, a separate validation cohort of more than 90 different subjects was used. The study was designed to test whether signatures of past pathogen exposure could be identified by cataloging public T cell receptors. In an earlier analysis of a few hundred of the donors, high-throughput TCR beta sequencing was used to judge whether each TCR beta V gene segment behaved as functional or pseudogenic.

The cohort comprised around 690 healthy bone marrow donors. All cohort members were sampled while nominally healthy, although unrecorded immune exposures were likely present. The donor was CMV seropositive and belonged to the group of around 300 seropositive cohort members. Every donor gave a peripheral blood sample, and the peripheral blood mononuclear cells from that sample were used for TCR beta sequencing. The Qiagen DNeasy Blood Extraction Kit was used to extract genomic DNA from the blood cell samples. The library was prepared using the immunoSEQ multiplex PCR assay. A mixture of 60 forward primers for TCR Vbeta segments and 13 reverse primers for TCR Jbeta segments was used in the multiplex PCR. The CDR3 region of rearranged TCR beta genes was amplified from genomic DNA with a multiplex PCR assay. On the Illumina HiSeq System, the amplified TCR beta libraries were sequenced as 87-base-pair reads. As for the original processing: In a later analysis, some 80 million unique TCR beta chains were counted across the 650 to 700 repertoires, and around 10 million of these chains were shared by at least two donors. Raw reads were error-corrected and collapsed into unique sequences by a nearest-neighbor algorithm in which closely related sequences were merged to remove PCR and sequencing errors. Alignment of CDR3 sequences to IMGT reference sequences was used to assign V, D and J gene segments. For a sequence to be retained, a match of at least six nucleotides to both a V gene segment and a J gene segment was required. A rearrangement counted as productive if the CDR3 had no stop codons and remained in frame with V and J, and every other rearrangement counted as non-productive. Following IMGT convention, CDR3 was defined as the stretch from the second conserved V-encoded cysteine to the conserved J-encoded phenylalanine. The earlier analysis of about 590 of the donors excluded sequences that lacked an unambiguous match to a single V gene segment. In an earlier analysis of roughly 600 of the donors, a V segment was called functional when productive rearrangements were above 56.7%, and segregating when the standard deviation between donors exceeded 5%. A statistical classification framework was developed to diagnose cytomegalovirus status using the catalog of TCR beta chain sequences. A later analysis assigned V and J genes by comparing TCR nucleotide sequences with IMGT/GENE-DB human TR gene sequences. In a later analysis, CDR3 sequences and most-parsimonious VDJ recombination scenarios were assigned using the TCRdist pipeline. In a later analysis, every TCR beta chain was defined by the combination of its CDR3 amino acid sequence and its V-gene family, and reads without a unique V-gene family were dropped. A later analysis removed 450 to 600 highly shared, low-generation-probability nucleotide sequences to deal with suspected cross-contamination and a sequencing artifact. For each public chain, a later analysis derived a clonal expansion index from normalized ranks of inferred template counts within each repertoire. In a later analysis, generation probabilities were computed using a VDJ recombination model fitted to out-of-frame rearrangements, and the results were checked against IGoR. In a later analysis, TCR-TCR, TCR-HLA and TCR-CMV co-occurrence was scored with hypergeometric tests, and a repertoire-size bias correction was applied to TCR pairs. In a later analysis, false discovery rates were estimated by permuting HLA or CMV assignments 20 times. In a later analysis, co-occurring TCRs were grouped using DBSCAN, and TCRdist sequence similarity was added for clustering within HLA-allele-positive subsets. Co-occurrence clustering excluded repertoires with fewer than 30,000 or more than 120,000 public chains, plus five with anomalous nucleotide sharing. Not all clones reach the TCRdb copy of this immuneACCESS table, which keeps in-frame sequences only. Checked studies attribute under half of the gap to unresolved V genes and leave the rest unexplained. V, J and clone size are taken as reported in that table, and D and trimming were inferred from the DNA itself. Across this sample there are tens of thousands of clones, with 75% seen only once. The ten largest clones capture about 7.4% of the sample.

Overall study results and their limits: A further reported finding was that TCR beta sequences accurately predicted the HLA-A and HLA-B alleles for most subjects in the first cohort. A group of highly shared sequence variants was considered likely to be a technical artifact of the sequencing pipeline. Because HLA typing was unavailable for some donors at each locus, only the typed subset was used in association tests. Correlated functional status among segregating V segments might reflect linkage disequilibrium, but an unknown experimental factor could not be ruled out. Compared with the roughly 670-donor mean, donors in an Asian-associated ancestry cluster had fewer N-insertions in productive TCRs, according to a later genetic analysis. Only TCR beta chains were sequenced in this cohort, and the absence of alpha or paired-chain data limited detectable features. Most CMV-associated TCR beta chains appeared to be HLA-restricted in a later analysis, and the HLA associations seemed to be driven largely by CMV exposure. Immune exposure information for the cohort was limited to CMV serostatus. Sequencing depth was assumed to be roughly uniform across donors in the presence/absence analyses, though that assumption may not hold. In a later analysis, the rate of TCR association differed among HLA loci, with DRB1 alleles having the most associated TCRs and HLA-C alleles having the fewest. In the study, approximately 150 TCR beta chains were listed as associated with cytomegalovirus. Because counts were too low, seventeen rarely observed V segments, including chromosome 9 orphons, were left out of the earlier analysis of over 550 of the donors. In both the original and validation cohorts, the classifier was reported to diagnose cytomegalovirus status with high specificity and sensitivity. When HLA alleles, especially DR and DQ, strongly co-occurred, TCR associations were difficult to assign to individual alleles. In an earlier analysis of roughly 500 of the donors, most TCR beta V segments appeared in productive rearrangements about 87% or about 30% of the time, broadly matching IMGT annotations. Specific HLA alleles were associated with over 15,000 TCR beta sequences at a false discovery rate of 0.05 in a later analysis. A few of the identified cytomegalovirus-associated TCR beta chains were confirmed in vitro to be specific for cytomegalovirus antigens. Across donors, most TCR sequences were observed very rarely, whereas some public TCRs were present in many individuals. In a later analysis, HLA-associated TCR beta chains showed more clonal expansion and lower generation probabilities than non-associated chains that were equally common. Several of the top co-occurrence clusters appeared to be linked to parvovirus B19, influenza, CMV and Epstein-Barr virus, according to a later analysis. An association between a missense DCLRE1C variant and V-gene and J-gene trimming of TCR beta chains was found in a later genetic analysis and replicated in an independent cohort. It was suggested by the authors that the approach could potentially be generalized to other disease states and immunological phenotypes. The 87-base-pair reads could not distinguish some IMGT-functional V segments, including TRBV6-2 and TRBV6-3, so those segments were excluded.

V sheds 0 bases and J sheds 6 bases, leaving 14 bases between their ends. The CDR3 starts with the cysteine, ends with the phenylalanine, and has 15 residues. Of the read, only the CDR3 DNA is kept; its 45 bases are in frame from base 1. CDR1 and CDR2, per the germline V gene, are LGHNA and YSLEER. The V and J segments used are TRBV4-3 and TRBJ1-2; no confident D gene assignment can be made. Material: PBMCs. This TCR came from a woman aged 25 to 39 in good health and CMV-seropositive. The CDR3 is CASSQDRGQWNGYTF. The DNA sequence is as follows: TGCGCCAGCAGCCAAGATAGAGGGCAGTGGAATGGCTACACCTTC.